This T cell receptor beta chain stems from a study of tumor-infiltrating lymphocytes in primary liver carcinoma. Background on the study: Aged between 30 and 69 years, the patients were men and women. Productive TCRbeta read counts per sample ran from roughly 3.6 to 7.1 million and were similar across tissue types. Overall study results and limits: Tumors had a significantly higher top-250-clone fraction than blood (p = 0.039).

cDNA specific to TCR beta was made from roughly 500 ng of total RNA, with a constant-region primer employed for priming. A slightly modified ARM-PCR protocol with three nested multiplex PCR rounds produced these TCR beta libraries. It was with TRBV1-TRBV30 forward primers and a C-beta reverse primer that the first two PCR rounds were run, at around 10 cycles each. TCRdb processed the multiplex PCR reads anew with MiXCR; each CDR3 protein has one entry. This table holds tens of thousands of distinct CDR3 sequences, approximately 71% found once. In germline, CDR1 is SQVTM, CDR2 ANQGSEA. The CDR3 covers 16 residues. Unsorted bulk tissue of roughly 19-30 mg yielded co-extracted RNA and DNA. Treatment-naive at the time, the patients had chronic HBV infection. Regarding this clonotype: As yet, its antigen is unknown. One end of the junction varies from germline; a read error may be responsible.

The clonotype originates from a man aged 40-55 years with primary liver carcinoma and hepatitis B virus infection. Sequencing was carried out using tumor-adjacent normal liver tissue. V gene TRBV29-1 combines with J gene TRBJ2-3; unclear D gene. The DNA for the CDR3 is TGCAGCGTCGCTGGAGTGGACGGACGTGGCCCAGATACGCAGTGTTTT. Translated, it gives CSVAGVDGRGPDTQCF.